This is a list of T cell receptor beta chains from one sample in a study of OX40 agonist ivuxolimab in advanced cancers. Using immunoSEQ multiplex PCR, the repertoire was profiled, and TCRdb retains in-frame clones only, with some absent. The sample holds about 93,000 clones, around 92% seen once. This sample comprised CD4+ or CD8+ T cells sorted from blood, obtained in a trial of the OX40 agonist ivuxolimab. The receptors here all came from an adult with an advanced solid tumor such as melanoma, head and neck, liver or kidney cancer. Each CDR3 is given with its conserved first and last residue. Each record gives: D gene, CDR3 length, V gene, J gene, clone size, CDR3 DNA, CDR3 protein. A D gene is named only where the DNA matches it firmly. Only some rows state a clone size, as once, few, many or a class for expanded clones.

D gene: .; CDR3 length: 19; V gene: TRBV4-1; J gene: TRBJ2-7; clone size: .; CDR3 DNA: TGCGCCAGCAGCCAAGGCCGGGACAATCTATCCCCCCTCTCCTACGAGCAGTACTTC; CDR3 protein: CASSQGRDNLSPLSYEQYF
D gene: .; CDR3 length: 12; V gene: TRBV29-1; J gene: TRBJ2-5; clone size: .; CDR3 DNA: TGCAGCGTTGGGACAGAAGGAGAGACCCAGTACTTC; CDR3 protein: CSVGTEGETQYF
D gene: TRBD1; CDR3 length: 14; V gene: TRBV6-6; J gene: TRBJ1-1; clone size: .; CDR3 DNA: TGTGCCAGCAGTGTGACAGGGGAGCACACTGAAGCTTTCTTT; CDR3 protein: CASSVTGEHTEAFF
D gene: TRBD1; CDR3 length: 13; V gene: TRBV19; J gene: TRBJ2-5; clone size: .; CDR3 DNA: TGTGCCAGTGGGACAGGGGCGACAGAGACCCAGTACTTC; CDR3 protein: CASGTGATETQYF
D gene: .; CDR3 length: 15; V gene: TRBV7-9; J gene: TRBJ2-1; clone size: .; CDR3 DNA: TGTGCCAGCAGAGTAGGCACTTCCCCGAGTAGTGAGCAGTTCTTC; CDR3 protein: CASRVGTSPSSEQFF
D gene: TRBD2; CDR3 length: 14; V gene: TRBV6-1; J gene: TRBJ2-1; clone size: .; CDR3 DNA: TGTGCCAGCCGAAGGACTAGCGGGGGGAATGAGCAGTTCTTC; CDR3 protein: CASRRTSGGNEQFF
D gene: .; CDR3 length: 10; V gene: TRBV30; J gene: TRBJ1-2; clone size: .; CDR3 DNA: TGTGCCTGGTCTCAAGTAGGCAACACCTTC; CDR3 protein: CAWSQVGNTF
D gene: .; CDR3 length: 13; V gene: TRBV7-9; J gene: TRBJ2-7; clone size: .; CDR3 DNA: TGTGCCAGCAGCCGCGGCCCTCCCTACGAGCAGTACTTC; CDR3 protein: CASSRGPPYEQYF
D gene: TRBD2; CDR3 length: 14; V gene: TRBV2; J gene: TRBJ2-7; clone size: .; CDR3 DNA: TGTGCCAGCAGGGGAGCGGGGGTCGCGGGGGAGCAGTACTTC; CDR3 protein: CASRGAGVAGEQYF
D gene: .; CDR3 length: 18; V gene: TRBV19; J gene: TRBJ1-1; clone size: .; CDR3 DNA: TGTGCCAGTAGTATATTTGCGGGAGCACTAATTGGGGGGGCTGAAGCTTTCTTT; CDR3 protein: CASSIFAGALIGGAEAFF
D gene: TRBD1; CDR3 length: 14; V gene: TRBV5-1; J gene: TRBJ1-4; clone size: .; CDR3 DNA: TGCGCCAGCAGCCCGGGACAGAAGAATGAAAAACTGTTTTTT; CDR3 protein: CASSPGQKNEKLFF
D gene: TRBD1; CDR3 length: 14; V gene: TRBV19; J gene: TRBJ1-2; clone size: once; CDR3 DNA: TGTGCCAGTAGTCAACAACAGGGGTCATATGGCTACACCTTC; CDR3 protein: CASSQQQGSYGYTF
D gene: .; CDR3 length: 12; V gene: TRBV7-9; J gene: TRBJ2-7; clone size: .; CDR3 DNA: TGTGCCAGCAGCCCAACAATCTACGAGCAGTACTTC; CDR3 protein: CASSPTIYEQYF
D gene: .; CDR3 length: 16; V gene: TRBV25-1; J gene: TRBJ2-2; clone size: .; CDR3 DNA: TGTGCCAGCAGGGGGCCTCAGGGTTTTGGCCCCGGGGAGCTGTTTTTT; CDR3 protein: CASRGPQGFGPGELFF
D gene: .; CDR3 length: 16; V gene: TRBV7-3; J gene: TRBJ2-2; clone size: .; CDR3 DNA: TGTGCCAGCAGCTCGGGGGGCCCAGCGAACACCGGGGAGCTGTTTTTT; CDR3 protein: CASSSGGPANTGELFF
D gene: .; CDR3 length: 15; V gene: TRBV27; J gene: TRBJ1-5; clone size: .; CDR3 DNA: TGTGCCAGCTATTATCAGAGTGGAGAAGATCAGCCCCAGCATTTT; CDR3 protein: CASYYQSGEDQPQHF
D gene: .; CDR3 length: 16; V gene: TRBV6-1; J gene: TRBJ1-2; clone size: once; CDR3 DNA: TGTGCCAGCAGTGAAGCGCTACAGAGGGTTAACTATGGCTACACCTTC; CDR3 protein: CASSEALQRVNYGYTF
D gene: TRBD1; CDR3 length: 18; V gene: TRBV5-1; J gene: TRBJ1-2; clone size: .; CDR3 DNA: TGCGCCAGCAGCTTTTCGGGGGACAGGGGAAGAATTTTCGATGGCTACACCTTC; CDR3 protein: CASSFSGDRGRIFDGYTF
D gene: .; CDR3 length: 15; V gene: TRBV6-5; J gene: TRBJ2-1; clone size: .; CDR3 DNA: TGTGCCAGCAGTTACTCGGGCCAACCTAACAATGAGCAGTTCTTC; CDR3 protein: CASSYSGQPNNEQFF
D gene: .; CDR3 length: 17; V gene: TRBV5-1; J gene: TRBJ2-3; clone size: .; CDR3 DNA: TGCGCCAGCAGCTTGGTGCCGACAGGGACTAGCACAGATACGCAGTATTTT; CDR3 protein: CASSLVPTGTSTDTQYF
D gene: .; CDR3 length: 14; V gene: TRBV27; J gene: TRBJ1-5; clone size: .; CDR3 DNA: TGTGCCAGCAGTATCCGAGGGGGGATCCAGCCCCAGCATTTT; CDR3 protein: CASSIRGGIQPQHF
D gene: .; CDR3 length: 14; V gene: TRBV11-1; J gene: TRBJ2-5; clone size: .; CDR3 DNA: TGTGCCAGCAGCTTAGCTAGGGTGGACGAGACCCAGTACTTC; CDR3 protein: CASSLARVDETQYF
D gene: .; CDR3 length: 11; V gene: TRBV19; J gene: TRBJ2-5; clone size: .; CDR3 DNA: TGTGCCAGTAGTCTCGACCAGACCCAGTACTTC; CDR3 protein: CASSLDQTQYF
D gene: TRBD1; CDR3 length: 14; V gene: TRBV6-5; J gene: TRBJ2-7; clone size: .; CDR3 DNA: TGTGCCAGCAACGACAGGGGGCGCGAGTACGAGCAGTACTTC; CDR3 protein: CASNDRGREYEQYF
D gene: .; CDR3 length: 14; V gene: TRBV7-6; J gene: TRBJ1-6; clone size: .; CDR3 DNA: TGTGCCAGCACCTACGGGGGGCTTAATTCACCCCTCCACTTT; CDR3 protein: CASTYGGLNSPLHF
D gene: TRBD1; CDR3 length: 14; V gene: TRBV19; J gene: TRBJ1-2; clone size: .; CDR3 DNA: TGTGCCAGTAGTATTGTGGACAGGGTTTATGGCTACACCTTC; CDR3 protein: CASSIVDRVYGYTF